The rows below give T cell receptor beta chains drawn from one sample of a study of beta chain features in type 1 diabetes. Some clones are missing from TCRdb's copy, which holds only in-frame ones; the method was immunoSEQ multiplex PCR. The sample has 200,000 to 300,000 clones; roughly 14% are singletons. Sequenced material: naive CD4+ T cells from blood. Source of these receptors: a middle-aged woman in good health. CDR3s include the opening cysteine and the closing phenylalanine or tryptophan. The order of the fields is V gene, clone size, J gene, D gene, CDR3 length, CDR3 protein, CDR3 DNA. D genes are given only for firm matches. Size is stated for part of the rows, as once, few or many counts, or as a class when the clone is expanded.

>TRBV9|-|TRBJ2-5|-|15
CASTEGGEGGETQYF
TGTGCCAGCACCGAAGGAGGCGAGGGTGGAGAGACCCAGTACTTC
>TRBV5-4|-|TRBJ2-3|TRBD2|16
CASSLRLSGITDTQYF
TGTGCCAGCAGCTTGCGACTAAGCGGGATCACAGATACGCAGTATTTT
>TRBV5-4|few|TRBJ1-2|-|15
CASSFRPRGDYGYTF
TGTGCCAGCAGCTTTAGACCCCGGGGAGACTATGGCTACACCTTC
>TRBV15|-|TRBJ1-2|TRBD1|14
CATSRVDRGEGYTF
TGTGCCACCAGCAGAGTGGACAGGGGGGAAGGCTACACCTTC
>TRBV5-1|-|TRBJ2-7|-|15
CASSSQGRPSYEQYF
TGCGCCAGCAGCTCACAGGGCCGCCCCTCCTACGAGCAGTACTTC
>TRBV18|-|TRBJ1-1|TRBD1|15
CASSPTWDRGTEAFF
TGTGCCAGCTCACCGACTTGGGACAGGGGCACTGAAGCTTTCTTT
>TRBV5-4|few|TRBJ1-1|TRBD1|14
CASSPATGEPEAFF
TGTGCCAGCAGCCCCGCGACAGGGGAACCTGAAGCTTTCTTT
>TRBV5-6|-|TRBJ2-2|TRBD2|17
CASSLVVAGGNTGELFF
TGTGCCAGCAGCTTGGTGGTAGCGGGGGGGAACACCGGGGAGCTGTTTTTT
>TRBV5-4|few|TRBJ2-3|-|14
CASSWGGSTDTQYF
TGTGCCAGCAGCTGGGGGGGCAGCACAGATACGCAGTATTTT
>TRBV5-4|few|TRBJ2-7|TRBD1|15
CASSSRQGRRYEQYF
TGTGCCAGCAGCTCGAGACAGGGGCGAAGATACGAGCAGTACTTC
>TRBV2|-|TRBJ2-5|-|12
CASSVNPERQYF
TGTGCCAGCAGTGTAAACCCCGAGCGCCAGTACTTC
>TRBV18|few|TRBJ1-5|-|15
CASSPGPNSNQPQHF
TGTGCCAGCTCACCGGGGCCCAATAGCAATCAGCCCCAGCATTTT
>TRBV5-1|-|TRBJ1-2|TRBD1|13
CASSTGGPYGYTF
TGCGCCAGCAGCACAGGGGGCCCCTATGGCTACACCTTC
>TRBV4-3|few|TRBJ1-4|TRBD1|15
CASSQGGQLNEKLFF
TGCGCCAGCAGCCAAGGGGGACAGCTGAATGAAAAACTGTTTTTT
>TRBV9|-|TRBJ2-1|TRBD1|16
CASSGGTGAVLYEQFF
TGTGCCAGCAGCGGGGGGACAGGGGCCGTTTTGTATGAGCAGTTCTTC